This TCR beta chain was obtained from a study of cytomegalovirus exposure and HLA in healthy donors. 60 Vbeta and 13 Jbeta primers were used in PCR. The assay was immunoSEQ multiplex PCR, and TCRdb's table has in-frame clones only and misses some. Seen here are around 200,000 clones, 70% observed once, and the top ten hold less than 3%. V was pared by 8 bases and J by 7 bases, with 10 bases between. This CDR3 contains 11 residues. CDR1 and CDR2 (germline): MDHEN, SYDVKM. The TCR originated in a man aged 35-49 years in good health and CMV-seropositive. The sample comprised PBMCs. The chain employs TRBV28 and TRBJ2-3; D is perhaps TRBD2 (5 bases). CDR3 region: CASGRLNTQYF. DNA for the CDR3: TGTGCCAGCGGAAGACTAAATACGCAGTATTTT.